The 6 T cell receptor beta chains reported below all come from one sample, sequenced in a study of T cell responses to AZD1222 COVID-19 vaccine. The table came from immunoSEQ multiplex PCR; TCRdb's copy has only in-frame clones and leaves some out. The table shows around 190,000 clones, with just over 85% occurring only once. The input for sequencing was peripheral blood, taken 28 days after the second AZD1222 dose. Every receptor here comes from an adult who received the AZD1222 COVID-19 vaccine.

The rearrangement uses TRBV6-2 or TRBV6-3 and TRBJ2-7; D is possibly TRBD2 (6 bases). CDR3 length equals 15 residues. The germline gives CDR1 MNHEY, CDR2 SVGEGT. The V and J ends lost 3 bases and 4 bases respectively, with 16 bases between them. The CDR3 region has the DNA TGTGCCAGCAGTTATTTGGGCGGGGAACTTTACGAGCAGTACTTC. Translating it yields CASSYLGGELYEQYF.

The chain is built from TRBV18 and TRBJ2-3; TRBD1 is a possible D gene (5 bases). Trimming removed 2 bases from V and 4 bases from J, with 10 bases in between. Germline V CDR1 and CDR2: KGHSH, LQKENI. This CDR3 spans 14 amino acids. In DNA, the CDR3 is TGTGCCAGCTCACCATGGCCCAGGGCAGATACGCAGTATTTT. Its protein product is CASSPWPRADTQYF.

This chain connects TRBV15 to TRBJ1-4, with a tentative D call TRBD1 (6 bases). The germline V gene encodes CDR1 LNHNV and CDR2 YYDKDF (reference sequence). This CDR3 contains 17 residues. The V gene lost 1 base and the J gene lost 0 bases, with 12 bases spanning the gap. The CDR3 is CATSRGGQGATNEKLFF. The CDR3 region has the DNA TGTGCCACCAGCAGAGGGGGACAAGGAGCAACTAATGAAAAACTGTTTTTT.

The rearrangement joins TRBV14 to TRBJ1-1; D is unresolved. CDR3 length equals 15 residues. The germline V gene encodes CDR1 SGHDN and CDR2 FVKESK. V shed 1 base and J shed 5 bases, with 14 bases lying between them. Here the CDR3 DNA reads TGTGCCAGCAGCCAAGGGCTGGGAATACGGACTGAAGCTTTCTTT. Translating gives CASSQGLGIRTEAFF.

The chain recombines TRBV2 with TRBJ2-5; 11 bases match TRBD2. Losses at the gene ends were 4 bases for V and 4 bases for J; bases not matched to a gene: 8. Germline CDR1 SNHLY, CDR2 FYNNEI. The CDR3 has 16 amino acids. CDR3 region: CASSGPKLAGVETQYF. The CDR3 DNA reads TGTGCCAGCAGTGGCCCGAAACTAGCGGGGGTAGAGACCCAGTACTTC.

The chain links TRBV30 to TRBJ1-6, with D perhaps matching TRBD1 (5 bases). This CDR3 contains 13 residues. V was pared by 3 bases and J by 7 bases, with 10 bases between. From germline, CDR1 is GTSNPN and CDR2 SVGIG (reference sequence). The CDR3 spells CAWRGDRNSPLHF. CDR3 nucleotide sequence: TGTGCCTGGAGGGGAGACAGAAATTCACCCCTCCACTTT.